The next 15 T cell receptor beta chains were all read from a single sample in a study of cytomegalovirus exposure and HLA in healthy donors. Primers: 60 Vbeta forward and 13 Jbeta reverse. Using immunoSEQ multiplex PCR, the repertoire was profiled, and TCRdb retains in-frame clones only, with some absent. The table lists 95,000 or so clones, roughly 79% of them singletons, with less than 5% in the top ten. The sequencing input was PBMCs. These receptors were obtained from an older woman in good health and CMV-seropositive.

The rearrangement links TRBV2 to TRBJ2-6; TRBD1 aligns across 9 bases. V lost 5 bases to trimming and J lost 4 bases; unmatched junction nucleotides: 12. The CDR3 length is 18 residues. Germline CDR1 and CDR2: SNHLY and FYNNEI. The CDR3 coding sequence is TGTGCCAGCAGTCTCCTGGCCGGGACAGGGACCGGGGCCAACGTCCTGACTTTC. Translation: CASSLLAGTGTGANVLTF.

This clone was observed once. The gene calls are TRBV11-2 and TRBJ2-7; 9 bases align to TRBD1. The CDR3 contains 16 residues. Germline loops: CDR1 SGHAT, CDR2 FQNNGV. Trimming took 7 bases from V and 0 from J; bases not matched to a gene: 10. CDR3 in DNA: TGTGCCAGCACCCCGGACAGGGGCCGATTCTCCTACGAGCAGTACTTC. Its protein is CASTPDRGRFSYEQYF. Complete variable domain (other parts from reference TRBV11-2 and TRBJ2-7): EAGVAQSPRYKIIEKRQSVAFWCNPISGHATLYWYQQILGQGPKLLIQFQNNGVVDDSQLPKDRFSAERLKGVDSTLKIQPAKLEDSAVYLCASTPDRGRFSYEQYFGPGTRLTVT.

The V call is TRBV6-6, the J call TRBJ2-4, with 7 bases matching TRBD2. Germline V gene data show CDR1 as MNHNY and CDR2 as SVGAGI (reference sequence). J gave up 13 bases and V 3 bases, and 18 bases lay outside the gene matches. This CDR3 contains 16 residues. The CDR3 is CASSYLRDYKWGSQYF. The CDR3 coding sequence is TGTGCCAGCAGTTATTTAAGGGACTACAAATGGGGGAGCCAGTACTTC.

The rearrangement uses TRBV28 and TRBJ2-7; 8 bases map to TRBD1. V trimming: 5 bases; J trimming: 7 bases; junction bases outside the gene matches: 7. Germline V gives CDR1 MDHEN, CDR2 SYDVKM. This CDR3 has 13 residues. CDR3 coding DNA: TGTGCCAGCAGTGTGCAGGGGGCGCGGGAGCAGTACTTC. Protein product: CASSVQGAREQYF. Full variable domain (missing parts from reference TRBV28 and TRBJ2-7): DVKVTQSSRYLVKRTGEKVFLECVQDMDHENMFWYRQDPGLGLRLIYFSYDVKMKEKGDIPEGYSVSREKKERFSLILESASTNQTSMYLCASSVQGAREQYFGPGTRLTVT.

The rearrangement joins TRBV28 to TRBJ1-4, with TRBD1 as a possible D gene (6 bases). Germline V gives CDR1 MDHEN, CDR2 SYDVKM. Trimming took off 8 bases at V and 8 bases at J, with 15 bases between the two ends. The CDR3 spans 13 residues. The CDR3 loop reads CASGGGKEEKLFF. Here the CDR3 DNA reads TGTGCCAGCGGGGGGGGCAAGGAGGAAAAACTGTTTTTT.

In its sample, this clone was seen a few times. V usage is TRBV27 and J usage is TRBJ2-5; 12 bases fit TRBD2. Trimming at V came to 9 bases and at J to 5 bases, leaving 7 bases not matched to a gene. Germline-derived CDR1 and CDR2 are MNHEY and SMNVEV (reference sequence). This CDR3 is 14 amino acids long. CDR3 loop: CARKTSGSVETQYF. CDR3 nucleotide sequence: TGTGCCAGAAAGACTAGCGGGAGTGTTGAGACCCAGTACTTC.

This clone was detected many times. V gene TRBV14 combines with J gene TRBJ1-1, with 7 bases lining up with TRBD1. The CDR3 has 15 amino acids. V trimming: 4 bases; J trimming: 1 base; junction bases outside the gene matches: 6. The germline CDR1 and CDR2 sequences are SGHDN and FVKESK. The CDR3 loop is CASSPRTGWNTEAFF. The CDR3 DNA follows: TGTGCCAGCAGCCCTAGGACAGGCTGGAACACTGAAGCTTTCTTT.

The chain joins TRBV19 to TRBJ2-1, with TRBD2 matching 9 bases. Germline CDR1 LNHDA, CDR2 SQIVND (reference sequence). The trim removed 3 bases at V and 2 bases at J, leaving 2 bases unmatched. This CDR3 has 15 residues. CDR3 sequence: CASSMAGGAYNEQFF. The CDR3 DNA is TGTGCCAGTAGTATGGCGGGGGGGGCCTACAATGAGCAGTTCTTC.

This chain connects TRBV30 to TRBJ2-7; D is perhaps TRBD1 (5 bases). The germline gives CDR1 GTSNPN, CDR2 SVGIG (reference sequence). The V and J ends lost 0 bases and 0 bases respectively, with 21 bases between them. The CDR3 contains 18 residues. The CDR3 loop reads CAWSVPFRGKGYSYEQYF. The CDR3 nucleotides read TGTGCCTGGAGTGTACCTTTTAGGGGAAAAGGGTACTCCTACGAGCAGTACTTC.

The rearrangement joins TRBV6-6 to TRBJ2-1; D is unclear. The ends were cut back, 4 bases at V and 6 bases at J, with 7 bases in the middle. CDR3 size: 12 residues. CDR1 is MNHNY and CDR2 is SVGAGI in the germline V gene (reference sequence). CDR3 DNA: TGTGCCAGCAGTTTTTCTAGCAATGAGCAGTTCTTC. It codes for CASSFSSNEQFF.

The V call is TRBV19, the J call TRBJ2-3; 7 positions match TRBD1. Germline CDR1 and CDR2: LNHDA and SQIVND (reference sequence). V lost 3 bases and J lost 6; bases outside the gene matches: 6. The CDR3 covers 14 residues. CDR3 nucleotide sequence: TGTGCCAGTAGTATCGGGACAGTCCGGGATACGCAGTATTTT. Translated: CASSIGTVRDTQYF.

The chain links TRBV10-3 to TRBJ2-1; the D is unclear. Germline loops: CDR1 ENHRY, CDR2 SYGVKD. The CDR3 is 13 amino acids. Trimming stripped 2 bases from V and 7 bases from J, with 9 bases between. The CDR3, as DNA: TGTGCCATCAGTGAGACTGTTCCGAATGAGCAGTTCTTC. It yields the protein CAISETVPNEQFF.

J is TRBJ2-5 and V is TRBV7-2; 10 bases align to TRBD2. The germline CDR1 and CDR2 sequences are SGHTA and FQGNSA. Trimming removed 1 base from V and 8 bases from J; junction bases left unmatched: 4. The CDR3 consists of 14 residues. Written as DNA, the CDR3 is TGTGCCAGCAGCTTAGGGACTAGCGGAGATACCCAGTACTTC. This translates into CASSLGTSGDTQYF.

The chain has TRBV27 and TRBJ1-5; no clear D gene. The CDR3 spans 16 residues. The V end lost 5 bases, the J end lost 2 bases, and 16 bases lay between the germline ends. CDR1 and CDR2 from the germline V gene are MNHEY and SMNVEV (reference sequence). DNA for the CDR3: TGTGCCAGCAGTCCCCGGGTTCGATCGGGCAATCAGCCCCAGCATTTT. This translates into CASSPRVRSGNQPQHF.

The J gene is TRBJ2-3, the V gene TRBV2, with TRBD2 matching 7 bases. V was pared by 3 bases and J by 3 bases, with 9 bases of the junction left unmatched. From germline, CDR1 is SNHLY and CDR2 FYNNEI. This CDR3 has 16 amino acids. The CDR3, as DNA: TGTGCCAGCAGTGATCTGGCGGGAGTAGGGACAGATACGCAGTATTTT. Protein sequence: CASSDLAGVGTDTQYF.